This entry lists 16 T cell receptor beta chains sequenced from one sample in a study of CD8+CD57+ T cells in acquired aplastic anemia. Genomic DNA, serving as template, underwent TCR beta VDJ and CDR3 profiling. Each CDR3 protein gets one entry after TCRdb re-called the reads with MiXCR. The sample contains some 240,000 distinct CDR3 sequences, 34% of which appear only once. Sequencing input: sorted CD4+, CD8+, or CD8+CD57+ T cells (not recorded which) from PBMCs. The receptors derive from a human donor in good health, serving as a control.

As concerns this clonotype: It may be a read error: a sequence one base away is much more abundant. The rearrangement uses TRBV20-1 and TRBJ2-7; 7 nucleotides line up with TRBD2. This CDR3 region has 14 residues. Germline V CDR1 and CDR2: DFQATT, SNEGSKA (reference sequence). CDR3 in DNA: TGCAGTGCCCAACGGGAGGCTAGCGGTTACGAGCAGTGCTTC. This codes for CSAQREASGYEQCF.

V and J are TRBV20-1 and TRBJ2-7; weak D call: TRBD1 (6 bases). Trimming took 2 bases from V and 3 from J, leaving 14 bases between them. The CDR3 runs 14 residues. Per germline, CDR1 DFQATT and CDR2 SNEGSKA (reference sequence). The CDR3 coding sequence is TGCAGTGCTAGAACAGGGTTAGGGTACTACGAGCAGTACTTC. It yields the protein CSARTGLGYYEQYF.

This clonotype was detected a few times. V is TRBV11-3 and J is TRBJ1-2, with TRBD1 as a possible D gene (5 bases). V lost 5 bases to trimming and J lost 8 bases, with 18 bases between them. Germline lookup yields CDR1 SGHNT and CDR2 YENEEA. The CDR3 is 14 amino acids. Written as DNA, the CDR3 is TGTGCCAGCAGCCCAACTCCGGGCGGGGGAGGCTACACCTTC. Translation: CASSPTPGGGGYTF.

This clonotype was observed many times. This chain joins TRBV7-9 and TRBJ2-3, with 8 positions matching TRBD2. V was clipped by 5 bases and J by 2 bases; unmatched bases: 12. CDR3 length: 17 amino acids. Per germline, CDR1 SEHNR and CDR2 FQNEAQ (reference sequence). The CDR3 bases are TGTGCCAGCAGCCCCGAACGTACTAGCGGACTCACAGATACGCAGTATTTT. Translating it yields CASSPERTSGLTDTQYF.

The chain uses TRBV12-3 or TRBV12-4 and TRBJ1-3, with D perhaps TRBD1 (6 bases). The ends were cut back, 4 bases at V and 7 bases at J, with 8 bases in the middle. The CDR3 runs 12 residues. This CDR3 reads CASSYQGNTIYF. The DNA of the CDR3 is TGTGCCAGCAGTTATCAGGGGAACACCATATATTTT.

This clonotype occurred many times. V usage is TRBV11-2 and J usage is TRBJ1-4; D is uncertain. Germline V lookup: CDR1 SGHAT, CDR2 FQNNGV. The germline V and J ends were trimmed by 5 bases and 5 bases, with 6 bases remaining between them. This CDR3 region has 12 residues. CDR3 protein: CASSRPNEKLFF. The DNA of the CDR3 is TGTGCCAGCAGCCGGCCCAATGAAAAACTGTTTTTT.

This clonotype was seen only a few times. The junction departs from germline at one end; a sequencing error may be responsible. The gene calls are TRBV2 and TRBJ1-5; TRBD1 aligns across 8 bases. Germline-derived CDR1 and CDR2 are SNHLY and FYNNEI. The CDR3 is 14 amino acids. The CDR3 sequence is CASSLSTGAQPQRF. CDR3 DNA: TGTGCCAGCAGTCTCTCGACAGGGGCTCAGCCCCAGCGTTTT. The full variable domain, rest sourced from reference TRBV2 and TRBJ1-5, is EPEVTQTPSHQVTQMGQEVILRCVPISNHLYFYWYRQILGQKVEFLVSFYNNEISEKSEIFDDQFSVERPDGSNFTLKIRSTKLEDSAMYFCASSLSTGAQPQRFGDGTRLSIL.

The table lists this clonotype with many counts. The V and J genes are TRBV7-2 and TRBJ2-7, with 11 bases aligning to TRBD2. Germline lookup yields CDR1 SGHTA and CDR2 FQGNSA. Trimming removed 2 bases from V and 6 bases from J; junction bases left unmatched: 6. CDR3 length: 15 amino acids. In DNA form, the CDR3 reads TGTGCCAGCAGCTTACTGACTAGCGGGATACCCGAGCAGTACTTC. It specifies CASSLLTSGIPEQYF.

At least ten counts were recorded for this clonotype. CDR3 in DNA: TGTGCCAGCAGAGAAGTTTACGGGAGAGGCCGAGAGACCCAGTACTTC. Translating gives CASREVYGRGRETQYF. This chain connects TRBV7-6 to TRBJ2-5, with D possibly matching TRBD2 (6 bases). Trimming stripped 6 bases from V and 4 bases from J, with 21 bases between. The CDR3 runs to 16 residues. Germline CDR1 SGHVS, CDR2 FNYEAQ.

This clonotype was recorded many times. The chain joins TRBV4-1 to TRBJ2-7; D is possibly TRBD2 (6 bases). Germline V gene lookup returns CDR1 MGHRA and CDR2 YSYEKL. This CDR3 is 12 amino acids long. V lost 2 bases and J lost 12, with 14 bases in between. CDR3 residues: CASSQPAGTRYF. DNA for the CDR3: TGCGCCAGCAGCCAACCAGCGGGCACGCGGTACTTC.

V gene TRBV18 combines with J gene TRBJ1-1, with TRBD1 as a possible D gene (5 bases). Trimming cost V 1 base and J 7 bases, with 7 bases left between them. Germline CDR1 and CDR2: KGHSH and LQKENI. This CDR3 is 12 amino acids long. The DNA of the CDR3 is TGTGCCAGCTCACCACGGGGCGGTGAAGCTTTCTTT. This codes for CASSPRGGEAFF.

This clonotype was seen only a few times. The V and J genes are TRBV4-1 and TRBJ1-4, with D perhaps matching TRBD1 (6 bases). CDR1 is MGHRA and CDR2 is YSYEKL in the germline V gene. There are 17 residues in the CDR3. V shed 6 bases and J shed 0 bases, with 17 bases lying between them. The CDR3 DNA reads TGCGCCAGCAGTCGTAGGACAGACCTAGCAACTAATGAAAAACTGTTTTTT. Amino acid sequence: CASSRRTDLATNEKLFF.

A note on this clonotype: A much larger clone lies one base from this, so it may be a read error. The missing conserved phenylalanine or tryptophan at the end of this CDR3 makes a read error likely. Because the CDR3's place on the DNA is in doubt, the DNA is left out and the CDR3 is given as listed by TCRdb. The V and J genes are TRBV5-1 and TRBJ1-2. The CDR3 adds up to 10 amino acids, both ends counted. CDR1 is SGHRS and CDR2 is YFSETQ in the germline V gene. CDR3 sequence: CASNVRTDAL.

On this clonotype itself: Just one base apart from a much larger clone, this may be a read error. The chain employs TRBV6-1 and TRBJ2-7; unclear D gene. Trimming pared 10 bases from V and 2 bases from J, leaving 9 bases between. Germline CDR1 and CDR2: MNHNS and SASEGT. The CDR3 covers 11 residues. The CDR3 protein is CATVRTYEQYF. The CDR3, as DNA: TGTGCCACGGTGCGTACCTACGAGCAGTACTTC.

Notes on this clonotype: This likely comes from a read error, as the CDR3 has no conserved phenylalanine or tryptophan at its end. CDR3 DNA sequence: TGTGCCAGCAGTATTGGGACAGGGAGAGCTTTCCTT. Translated: CASSIGTGRAFL. The chain joins TRBV12-3 or TRBV12-4 to TRBJ1-1, with 9 bases that match TRBD1. V lost 5 bases, J lost 10 bases, and 5 bases stayed unmatched. The length of the CDR3 is 12 residues.

This clonotype was counted at least ten times. This chain links TRBV2 with TRBJ2-7; D is possibly TRBD1 or TRBD2 (6 bases each). V lost 5 bases and J lost 6, with 14 bases in between. The length of the CDR3 is 13 residues. The germline V gene encodes CDR1 SNHLY and CDR2 FYNNEI. The CDR3 spells CASSRGGQGEQYF. For the CDR3, the DNA is TGTGCCAGCAGTAGAGGGGGGCAGGGCGAGCAGTACTTC.